Included here is one TCR beta chain sequence, with context. Antigen specificity is unknown. Trimming removed 6 bases at V and 5 bases at J, with 13 bases between. The CDR3 length is 13 residues. The germline CDR1 and CDR2 sequences are SEHNR and FQNEAQ (reference sequence). Clones were read by immunoSEQ multiplex PCR, and TCRdb kept only the in-frame ones, dropping some. This table has about 2.4 million clones, 90% to 95% appearing once. The investigators split CD4+ cells into a CD45RA+ naive subset and a CD45RA-negative memory subset. These data are taken from a study of shared clonotypes between healthy human individuals. Study in general: CD4 naive cells filled three plates per donor, CD4 memory three, CD8 naive two and CD8 memory one. Study findings and constraints: Rarefaction showed that sequencing of sorted subsets was incomplete (despite large depth).

The chain is built from TRBV7-9 and TRBJ1-2; no clear D gene. The material sequenced was naive CD4+ T cells sorted from blood. The subset denotes: CD45RA+ positively selected. This clonotype was sampled from a man aged 18 to 29 in good health. The CDR3: CASSPGSGYGYTF. The CDR3 DNA reads TGTGCCAGCAGTCCGGGATCGGGTTATGGCTACACCTTC. Variable domain in full (rest from reference TRBV7-9 and TRBJ1-2): DTGVSQNPRHKITKRGQNVTFRCDPISEHNRLYWYRQTLGQGPEFLTYFQNEAQLEKSRLLSDRFSAERPKGSFSTLEIQRTEQGDSAMYLCASSPGSGYGYTFGSGTRLTVV.